The entry that follows covers one T cell receptor (beta chain) sequence. Its antigen remains undetermined. One end of the junction does not line up with germline, which may come from a read error. RNA was extracted using the RNeasy kit, and roughly 0.5 to 1 ug of the RNA was reverse transcribed with random hexamers. The immunoSEQ multiplex PCR assay, which covers 54 Vbeta and 13 Jbeta segments, was used to amplify TCR beta CDR3 regions. Bias from PCR amplification was corrected by using a synthetic template baseline for primer optimization and for computational correction. In the original analysis: Reads were annotated to V, D and J genes per IMGT and analyzed with immunoSEQ Analyzer, keeping only productive sequences. Clonality was calculated as one minus the Shannon entropy normalized by log2 of the number of productive unique sequences. For each patient and control, public and private clones were evaluated among the 100 most prevalent clones. Clones were defined as Susac-specific when absent from the healthy and MS cohorts, from about a thousand published viral clones and from other ImmuneACCESS disease sequences. TCRdb reanalyzed the raw reads on its own, using fastp at Q25 for trimming and MiXCR for clone calling, and kept in-frame beta chains. Rows are unified per CDR3 protein, each entry keeping the most common DNA and genes. TCRdb's processing, not the authors' own work, is the source of the V and J calls. The sample yields tens of thousands of distinct CDR3 sequences; about 92% were counted once. Of the sample, 0.15% is held by the ten largest clones.

The data belong to a study of CD8 T cells in Susac syndrome (dated by TCRdb to between 2018 and 2021). Some background on the complete study: Among the Susac syndrome patients who were sequenced, clinically active disease was present in 5 or 6 and clinical remission was observed in fewer than 10. At blood withdrawal, Susac syndrome patients were either therapy-naive, taking corticosteroids (in some cases with IVIg as well), or taking IVIg alone. Repertoire sequencing was used to test whether CD8+ T cell activation and differentiation in Susac syndrome was antigen driven. Results and caveats for the whole study, not just this receptor: The study acknowledged that relatively few individuals were included in the TCR sequencing and HLA analysis. In patients with Susac syndrome, the CD4+ T cell repertoire showed no detectable clonal expansion.

Peripheral blood CD8+ and CD4+ T cells from healthy donors, Susac syndrome patients and multiple sclerosis patients were profiled by high-throughput TCR beta sequencing. Susac syndrome patients met recently defined diagnostic criteria for definite or probable disease. Bulk CD8+ and CD4+ T cells were purified by magnetic negative isolation, while CD8+ TEMRA cells were enriched using FACS. Blood was drawn into EDTA tubes, processed within 24 hours, and PBMCs were isolated by density gradient centrifugation. PBMCs intended for TCR sequencing were cryopreserved in liquid nitrogen and were subsequently thawed in a 37 degrees C water bath. The sorted or isolated CD4+, CD8+ and CD8+ TEMRA cells had a purity of 90% or higher. This TCR came from a human donor with Susac syndrome. Input material: CD4+ T cells from PBMCs.

CDR3 loop: CASSQGLGSAYSWVF. The DNA sequence reads TGTGCCAGCAGCCAAGGCCTGGGGTCAGCCTACAGCTGGGTCTTC. The sequence joins TRBV3-1 to TRBJ1-2, with no confident D gene call. CDR1 is given as LGHDT and CDR2 as YNNKEL, both from the germline V gene (reference sequence). The CDR3, cysteine through phenylalanine, is 15 amino acids long. The kept DNA is CDR3 alone, 45 bases in frame from the first base.